Sequencing of this TCR beta chain was carried out in a study of blood T cell repertoires in COVID-19. On the study more broadly: Samples of COVID-19 (acute and convalescent) were obtained from the United States, Italy and Spain.

The count of this clone is one. Original data processing: Amplification from reference gene primers served as the basis for estimated nucleated cell counts. This table comes from immunoSEQ multiplex PCR, and its TCRdb copy is limited to in-frame clones, with some not included. V and J calls plus clone size are reproduced from that table; the DNA served to infer D and trimming. The table has approximately 29,000 clones, 85% to 90% seen once. V was clipped by 10 bases and J by 4 bases, with 10 bases between them. This CDR3 is built from 11 residues. Per germline, CDR1 MNHEY and CDR2 SMNVEV (reference sequence).

Material: peripheral blood. V and J are TRBV27 and TRBJ1-2; D perhaps matches TRBD1 (5 bases). The source of this sequence is a man between 65 and 79 years old with active COVID-19. CDR3 amino acids: CAILTAYGYTF. For the CDR3, the DNA is TGTGCCATCCTGACAGCCTATGGCTACACCTTC.